Each of the 6 T cell receptor beta chains below was sequenced from the same sample in a study of vaccination and CD4 T cells after COVID-19 (dated by TCRdb to between 2021 and 2023). The intended sense of this specimen's time point label: late sampling 161 to 241 days after vaccination in a few convalescent patients. The treatment or condition label corresponds to: approximately 9-day PBMC culture with coronavirus spike peptide pools or control peptides (ViraFEST assay). Libraries were built with PCR. The sequencing machine was an Illumina iSeq 100. DNA from cultured CD4+ T cells underwent TCR sequencing with the Oncomine TCR Beta short-read assay at the Johns Hopkins FTIC core. In TCRdb, the public reads were trimmed at Q25 with fastp and aligned with MiXCR, with productive beta chains retained. CDR3 protein duplicates are merged, each entry listing the most common genes and DNA. The sample table shows some 16,000 distinct CDR3 sequences, and around 50% are seen once. Together, the top ten hold 15% to 20% of the sample.

What these receptors recognize is not known. Sequences were derived from CD4+ T cells from blood, cultured in vitro, sampled about 7 months after SARS-CoV-2 vaccination. These receptors all stem from a human donor who had recovered from COVID-19.

The chain employs TRBV20-1 and TRBJ2-2; D is perhaps TRBD1 or TRBD2 (5 bases each). CDR1 and CDR2 (germline): DFQATT, SNEGSKA (reference sequence). This CDR3 region has 14 residues. Trimming left V 0 bases short and J 6 bases short, with 11 bases between. The CDR3 region has the DNA TGCAGTGCTAGAGATCGTGGGGGTGCCGGGGAGCTGTTTTTT. Encoded protein: CSARDRGGAGELFF.

This chain links TRBV6-5 with TRBJ2-2, with 9 bases that match TRBD1. The length of the CDR3 is 17 residues. Losses at the gene ends were 2 bases for V and 0 bases for J; bases not matched to a gene: 4. Germline V gene data show CDR1 as MNHEY and CDR2 as SVGAGI. CDR3 sequence reads: CASSYKQGAPNTGELFF. The CDR3 DNA sequence: TGTGCCAGCAGTTACAAACAGGGGGCTCCGAACACCGGGGAGCTGTTTTTT.

This clonotype was recorded a few times. This chain joins TRBV6-1 and TRBJ2-3; D could derive from TRBD1 or TRBD2 (6 bases each). Germline V gene data show CDR1 as MNHNS and CDR2 as SASEGT. V lost 2 bases and J 0 bases, leaving 18 bases between the germline ends. The CDR3 loop spans 18 amino acids. CDR3 in amino acids: CASSERRRGTGSTDTQYF. In nucleotides, the CDR3 is TGTGCCAGCAGTGAAAGAAGGAGGGGGACGGGGAGCACAGATACGCAGTATTTT.

V usage is TRBV25-1 and J usage is TRBJ1-1; D gene ambiguous. This CDR3 comprises 16 residues. CDR1 and CDR2 from the germline V gene are MGHDK and SYGVNS. V was shortened by 2 bases and J by 8 bases, with 21 bases between the two germline ends. The CDR3 here is CASSEEVGLGRLEAFF. CDR3 sequence (DNA): TGTGCCAGCAGTGAAGAAGTTGGACTCGGGAGGCTAGAAGCTTTCTTT.

The chain is built from TRBV7-3 and TRBJ2-3; the D call may be TRBD1 or TRBD2 (6 bases each). Per the germline V gene, CDR1 is SGHTA and CDR2 is FQGTGA. This CDR3 is built from 16 residues. V was shortened by 1 base and J by 0 bases, with 11 bases between the two germline ends. The chain's CDR3 is CASSLRGASSTDTQYF. For the CDR3, the DNA is TGTGCCAGCAGCTTAAGGGGGGCGTCCAGCACAGATACGCAGTATTTT.

The V call is TRBV6-1, the J call TRBJ1-6; TRBD1 is a possible D gene (5 bases). This CDR3 has 15 amino acids. CDR1 is MNHNS and CDR2 is SASEGT in the germline V gene. With 6 bases removed from V and 10 bases from J, the gap between germline ends came to 19 bases. CDR3 amino acids: CASSVWGSGDSPLHF. In DNA, the CDR3 is TGTGCCAGCAGCGTATGGGGAAGTGGGGACTCACCCCTCCACTTT.